This TCR beta chain came from a study of blood T cell repertoires in COVID-19. Across the study: PBMCs, B-cell-depleted T cells, or T cells provided the cDNA or gDNA that made up the material.

Original processing methods: Quantification of nucleated cells was approximated via reference gene primer amplification. Here immunoSEQ multiplex PCR was the method, and the copy in TCRdb shows in-frame clones only, minus some. V and J calls plus clone size are reproduced from that table; the DNA served to infer D and trimming. Counted here are 25,000 to 35,000 clones, 60% to 80% occurring once; the ten biggest clones make up roughly 20%. There are 15 residues in the CDR3. V dropped 5 bases and J dropped 1; count of bases not matched to a gene: 4. Germline CDR1 is MNHEY and CDR2 is SMNVEV (reference sequence).

The chain is built from TRBV27 and TRBJ2-2; 7 nucleotides line up with TRBD1. What was sequenced was peripheral blood. The origin of this receptor is a boy younger than 10 with active or convalescent COVID-19. The CDR3: CASSHRGWNTGELFF. For the CDR3, the DNA is TGTGCCAGCAGTCACAGGGGATGGAACACCGGGGAGCTGTTTTTT.